This T cell receptor (beta chain) appears in the sequencing data of a study of T cells in tuberculosis. Only in-frame clones appear in the TCRdb table, and some are missing; sequencing was by immunoSEQ multiplex PCR. Of about 53,000 clones listed, 90% to 95% are singletons. Noted time point: new active TB diagnosis, blood taken before or within 7 days of starting treatment. The material sequenced was PBMCs, taken at tuberculosis diagnosis. The TCR comes from an adult with tuberculosis.

This chain's CDR3 is CASSPRQGIGGYTF. CDR3 DNA: TGTGCCAGCAGCCCGAGACAGGGAATAGGTGGCTACACCTTC. V and J are TRBV7-2 and TRBJ1-2, with 7 bases lining up with TRBD1. This CDR3 has 14 amino acids. CDR1 SGHTA and CDR2 FQGNSA come from the germline V gene. Germline trimming cut 5 bases from V and 7 bases from J; bases unmatched to any gene: 10.